Following are 30 T cell receptor beta chains from one sample sequenced in a study of T-cell reconstitution after alpha-beta-depleted transplantation in children. For TCRbeta, the library was prepared with unique molecular identifiers. Each CDR3 protein gets one entry after TCRdb re-called the PCR reads with MiXCR. The sample has approximately 240,000 distinct CDR3 sequences, about a tenth seen once. The material sequenced was PBMCs, taken before TCRalphabeta/CD19-depleted stem cell transplant. The origin of the receptors is a child less than two years old with acute myeloid leukemia, due to receive a stem cell transplant.

This clonotype was seen at least ten times. The V gene is TRBV19, the J gene TRBJ1-5; D is possibly TRBD1 (5 bases). Germline loops: CDR1 LNHDA, CDR2 SQIVND (reference sequence). V dropped 1 base and J dropped 4 bases, with 5 bases sitting between them. The CDR3 totals 13 residues. CDR3: CASSIAGNQPQHF. The CDR3 region has the DNA TGTGCCAGTAGTATAGCAGGGAATCAGCCCCAGCATTTT. The variable domain in full, with the rest retrieved from reference TRBV19 and TRBJ1-5, is DGGITQSPKYLFRKEGQNVTLSCEQNLNHDAMYWYRQDPGQGLRLIYYSQIVNDFQKGDIAEGYSVSREKKESFPLTVTSAQKNPTAFYLCASSIAGNQPQHFGDGTRLSIL.

This clonotype was seen repeatedly, ten times or more. The chain carries TRBV2 and TRBJ2-5, with TRBD1 identical over 9 bases. Trimming removed 5 bases from V and 4 bases from J; junction bases left unmatched: 5. The CDR3 spans 14 residues. Germline V gene sequence: CDR1 SNHLY, CDR2 FYNNEI. CDR3 loop: CASSHRDRVETQYF. In DNA, the CDR3 is TGTGCCAGCAGTCACCGGGACAGGGTAGAGACCCAGTACTTC. The variable domain in full, with the rest retrieved from reference TRBV2 and TRBJ2-5, is EPEVTQTPSHQVTQMGQEVILRCVPISNHLYFYWYRQILGQKVEFLVSFYNNEISEKSEIFDDQFSVERPDGSNFTLKIRSTKLEDSAMYFCASSHRDRVETQYFGPGTRLLVL.

This clonotype was seen repeatedly, ten times or more. This chain joins TRBV10-3 and TRBJ2-1; TRBD2 aligns across 12 bases. Trimming at V came to 7 bases and at J to 9 bases, leaving 7 bases not matched to a gene. The V gene's germline CDR1 is ENHRY and CDR2 SYGVKD. The CDR3 is made up of 14 amino acids. The CDR3 protein is CAIMAGLAGSEQFF. The CDR3 DNA reads TGTGCCATCATGGCGGGACTAGCGGGTAGTGAGCAGTTCTTC.

This clonotype appeared many times. This chain links TRBV6-5 with TRBJ1-6; no definite D call. The V gene lost 0 bases and the J gene lost 7 bases, with 4 bases spanning the gap. The CDR3 loop spans 13 amino acids. CDR1 and CDR2 (germline): MNHEY, SVGAGI. Here the CDR3 DNA reads TGTGCCAGCAGTTACTCGACAAATTCACCCCTCCACTTT. Amino acids: CASSYSTNSPLHF.

This clonotype was counted ten times or more. This chain joins TRBV12-3 or TRBV12-4 and TRBJ2-7; D unresolved. The CDR3 runs 11 residues. With 1 base removed from V and 9 bases from J, the gap between germline ends came to 7 bases. CDR3 sequence: CASSLESGQYF. The CDR3 DNA sequence: TGTGCCAGCAGTTTAGAGTCCGGGCAGTACTTC.

Only a few counts were recorded for this clonotype. The J gene is TRBJ2-1, the V gene TRBV28; 10 bases are a match to TRBD1. J lost 0 bases, V lost 2 bases, and 4 bases had no gene match. This CDR3 contains 17 residues. Germline V gives CDR1 MDHEN, CDR2 SYDVKM. The CDR3 region has the DNA TGTGCCAGCAGTTTAATTCGGGACAGGGGCTCCTACAATGAGCAGTTCTTC. Protein product: CASSLIRDRGSYNEQFF.

This clonotype has ten or more counts. V and J are TRBV6-2 or TRBV6-3 and TRBJ1-5; no reliable D call. In germline, CDR1 is MNHEY, CDR2 SVGEGT. The CDR3 is 15 residues long. Trimming pared 4 bases from V and 3 bases from J, leaving 13 bases between. The DNA for the CDR3 is TGTGCCAGCAGTTCCCCTGGCAGCTTCAATCAGCCCCAGCATTTT. The encoded protein is CASSSPGSFNQPQHF.

Many counts were recorded for this clonotype. The J gene is TRBJ1-5, the V gene TRBV12-3 or TRBV12-4; D remains ambiguous. V was trimmed by 3 bases and J by 4 bases, leaving 10 bases between them. This CDR3 is 14 amino acids long. The chain's CDR3 is CASSFSSRNQPQHF. The CDR3 nucleotides read TGTGCCAGCAGTTTTAGTAGCCGTAATCAGCCCCAGCATTTT.

This clonotype occurred a few times. This may arise from a read error, as a much more abundant clone is one base away. This chain uses TRBV12-3 or TRBV12-4 with TRBJ1-2; D is uncertain. This CDR3 is 18 amino acids long. Here the CDR3 reads CACSLVGQFALLNYGYTF. As DNA, the CDR3 is TGTGCCTGCAGTTTAGTAGGGCAGTTTGCTCTCCTTAACTATGGCTACACCTTC.

In this sample, this clonotype turned up many times. The genes are TRBV6-4 and TRBJ1-1; no reliable D call. This CDR3 has 11 residues. The germline V gene encodes CDR1 MRHNA and CDR2 SNTAGT. Trimming took 6 bases from V and 6 from J, leaving 8 bases between them. Here the CDR3 reads CASRAGAEAFF. CDR3 sequence (DNA): TGTGCCAGCAGGGCGGGAGCTGAAGCTTTCTTT.

This clonotype was detected many times. The chain couples TRBV7-8 to TRBJ2-5; D could derive from TRBD1 or TRBD2 (5 bases each). The CDR3 consists of 15 residues. From germline, CDR1 is SGHVS and CDR2 FQNEAQ. The V end was cut by 1 base, the J end by 2 bases, with 11 bases between. CDR3 DNA sequence: TGTGCCAGCAGCTTAGGGGGGACCCCACAAGAGACCCAGTACTTC. Translated, it gives CASSLGGTPQETQYF. The complete variable domain, with remaining parts taken from reference TRBV7-8 and TRBJ2-5, reads GAGVSQSPRYKVAKRGQDVALRCDPISGHVSLFWYQQALGQGPEFLTYFQNEAQLDKSGLPSDRFFAERPEGSVSTLKIQRTQQEDSAVYLCASSLGGTPQETQYFGPGTRLLVL.

There are many counts of this clonotype. V and J are TRBV20-1 and TRBJ1-2; maybe TRBD1 (5 bases). Germline CDR1 and CDR2: DFQATT and SNEGSKA (reference sequence). Trimming pared 0 bases from V and 8 bases from J, leaving 13 bases between. CDR3 size: 13 residues. The CDR3 DNA reads as TGCAGTGCTAGAGAAAAAGGGGCGCGGGGCTACACCTTC. Residues: CSAREKGARGYTF.

In its sample, this clonotype was seen many times. The chain uses TRBV12-3 or TRBV12-4 and TRBJ2-7; TRBD2 agrees at 9 bases. CDR3 length: 14 amino acids. J was trimmed by 3 bases and V by 6 bases; bases with no gene match: 6. The CDR3 reads CASSSSGNIYEQYF. The DNA for the CDR3 is TGTGCCAGCAGCTCTAGCGGGAATATCTACGAGCAGTACTTC.

This clonotype has a count of ten or more. V is TRBV7-9 and J is TRBJ2-5; 9 bases are shared with TRBD1. CDR3 length: 16 residues. The trim removed 1 base at V and 5 bases at J, leaving 8 bases unmatched. Germline values: CDR1 SEHNR, CDR2 FQNEAQ (reference sequence). The CDR3 protein is CASSLDRGLELETQYF. In DNA form, the CDR3 reads TGTGCCAGCAGCTTAGACAGGGGGCTTGAATTGGAGACCCAGTACTTC. The variable domain in full, with the rest retrieved from reference TRBV7-9 and TRBJ2-5, is DTGVSQNPRHKITKRGQNVTFRCDPISEHNRLYWYRQTLGQGPEFLTYFQNEAQLEKSRLLSDRFSAERPKGSFSTLEIQRTEQGDSAMYLCASSLDRGLELETQYFGPGTRLLVL.

This clonotype was seen at least ten times. The chain links TRBV12-3 or TRBV12-4 to TRBJ2-1; the match to TRBD2 covers 13 bases. V was pared by 3 bases and J by 9 bases, with 5 bases of the junction left unmatched. This CDR3 spans 15 amino acids. The CDR3 loop reads CASSFTSGGAGEQFF. The DNA for the CDR3 is TGTGCCAGCAGTTTCACTAGCGGGGGGGCCGGTGAGCAGTTCTTC.

This clonotype was counted a few times. CDR3 protein: CASSTAGGRTDTQYF. In nucleotides, the CDR3 is TGTGCCAGCAGCACAGCGGGGGGACGCACAGATACGCAGTATTTT. The gene calls are TRBV5-4 and TRBJ2-3, with 9 bases aligning to TRBD2. V was clipped by 4 bases and J by 1 base; unmatched bases: 4. Germline V lookup: CDR1 SGHNT, CDR2 YYREEE (reference sequence). The CDR3 has 15 amino acids.

In its sample, this clonotype was seen many times. V is TRBV4-1 and J is TRBJ2-5; D may be TRBD2 (5 bases). The CDR3 is 15 amino acids. Germline V gene data show CDR1 as MGHRA and CDR2 as YSYEKL. V was pared by 4 bases and J by 4 bases, with 16 bases between. CDR3 residues: CASSPQGLSGETQYF. CDR3 coding DNA: TGCGCCAGCAGCCCACAAGGACTTTCGGGAGAGACCCAGTACTTC.

The table lists this clonotype with many counts. This chain joins TRBV18 and TRBJ2-7; TRBD1 matches 9 bases. With 3 bases clipped from V and 1 base from J, the junction kept 4 bases outside the gene matches. The CDR3 covers 15 residues. The germline gives CDR1 KGHSH, CDR2 LQKENI. Here the CDR3 DNA reads TGTGCCAGCTCACCCGCAGACAGGGGGTCCTACGAGCAGTACTTC. Residues: CASSPADRGSYEQYF.

This clonotype showed up many times. The V and J genes are TRBV25-1 and TRBJ2-2; D possibly corresponds to TRBD2 (6 bases). The CDR3 extends over 14 amino acids. Looked up from germline, CDR1 is MGHDK and CDR2 is SYGVNS. V lost 1 base and J 3 bases, leaving 6 bases between the germline ends. CDR3 in amino acids: CASSEWGDTGELFF. CDR3 sequence (DNA): TGTGCCAGCAGTGAATGGGGGGACACCGGGGAGCTGTTTTTT.

This clonotype was recorded many times. The chain is built from TRBV3-1 and TRBJ1-2; 7 bases fit TRBD1. The CDR3 is 17 residues long. Unmatched junction bases numbered 15, after V lost 4 bases and J lost 4 bases. CDR1 LGHDT and CDR2 YNNKEL come from the germline V gene (reference sequence). CDR3 bases: TGTGCCAGCAGCCGCGAATGGGACAGAAGGAATATCTATGGCTACACCTTC. Translated: CASSREWDRRNIYGYTF.

The chain is built from TRBV7-2 and TRBJ1-5, with D uncertain. The germline gives CDR1 SGHTA, CDR2 FQGNSA. This CDR3 spans 13 amino acids. Trimming pared 1 base from V and 5 bases from J, leaving 6 bases between. The CDR3 region is CASSLDLDQPQHF. CDR3 bases: TGTGCCAGCAGCTTAGACCTTGATCAGCCCCAGCATTTT.

The sample holds many counts of this clonotype. The chain carries TRBV12-3 or TRBV12-4 and TRBJ1-4, with 7 bases fitting TRBD1. The CDR3 loop spans 14 amino acids. V lost 4 bases, J lost 7 bases, and 6 bases stayed unmatched. The CDR3 here is CASSSRQGGEKLFF. The CDR3 bases are TGTGCCAGCAGTTCGCGACAGGGAGGTGAAAAACTGTTTTTT.

This clonotype was observed at least ten times. The V call is TRBV5-1, the J call TRBJ2-7, with 7 bases aligning to TRBD1. Germline V lookup: CDR1 SGHRS, CDR2 YFSETQ. This CDR3 is 16 amino acids long. V dropped 3 bases and J dropped 3; count of bases not matched to a gene: 12. The CDR3 DNA follows: TGCGCCAGCAGCTCAGGACAGGAGACGAGGGTCTACGAGCAGTACTTC. This translates into CASSSGQETRVYEQYF.

The V and J genes are TRBV2 and TRBJ2-5, with D perhaps assigned TRBD1 or TRBD2 (5 bases each). The CDR3 consists of 15 residues. Per germline, CDR1 SNHLY and CDR2 FYNNEI. Trimming cost V 4 bases and J 4 bases, with 16 bases left between them. The CDR3 reads CASSGGDREAETQYF. The CDR3, as DNA: TGTGCCAGCAGTGGAGGGGACCGCGAGGCAGAGACCCAGTACTTC.

This clonotype has a count of ten or more. This may be a read error, as it is one base from a much larger clone. This chain uses TRBV7-2 with TRBJ2-5, with no clear D. CDR3 length: 11 residues. V lost 5 bases, J lost 2 bases, and 3 bases lay in between. CDR1 SGHTA and CDR2 FQGNSA come from the germline V gene. The CDR3 is CASSQQETQYF. As DNA, the CDR3 is TGTGCCAGCAGCCAACAAGAGACCCAGTACTTC.

This clonotype was counted many times. The chain is built from TRBV4-2 and TRBJ2-1; 11 bases are shared with TRBD2. CDR1 and CDR2 (germline): LGHNA, YNFKEQ. V lost 0 bases and J lost 7; bases outside the gene matches: 8. The CDR3 loop spans 17 amino acids. The CDR3 DNA is TGTGCCAGCAGCCAAGATGATGCTAGCGGGAGGCGGAATGAGCAGTTCTTC. This encodes CASSQDDASGRRNEQFF.

This chain connects TRBV20-1 to TRBJ2-5, with D possibly being TRBD2 (5 bases). Trimming shortened V by 6 bases and J by 0 bases, and 17 bases separated the two germline ends. The V gene's germline CDR1 is DFQATT and CDR2 SNEGSKA (reference sequence). The CDR3 has 15 amino acids. The CDR3, as DNA: TGCAGTGCACCCGCTAGCTTATGGTACCAAGAGACCCAGTACTTC. Encoded protein: CSAPASLWYQETQYF.

The chain has TRBV4-1 and TRBJ2-7; D gene uncertain. V was shortened by 4 bases and J by 3 bases, with 10 bases between the two germline ends. Germline V gene data show CDR1 as MGHRA and CDR2 as YSYEKL. CDR3 length: 13 amino acids. The CDR3 loop is CASSPDGGYEQYF. The DNA of the CDR3 is TGCGCCAGCAGCCCGGACGGTGGCTACGAGCAGTACTTC.

In its sample, this clonotype was seen many times. The chain recombines TRBV29-1 with TRBJ2-2; 13 bases agree with TRBD2. V gave up 2 bases and J gave up 5 bases; unmatched junction bases: 8. The CDR3 sequence is 17 residues long. Germline CDR1 reads SQVTM; CDR2 reads ANQGSEA. The CDR3 DNA reads as TGCAGCGTTGAATACACTAGCGGGAGGGCCGGAACCGGGGAGCTGTTTTTT. The encoded protein is CSVEYTSGRAGTGELFF.

In its sample, this clonotype was seen many times. The chain has TRBV20-1 and TRBJ1-5; no reliable D call. V gave up 0 bases and J gave up 3 bases, with 15 bases separating them. Looked up from germline, CDR1 is DFQATT and CDR2 is SNEGSKA (reference sequence). The CDR3 spans 16 residues. In DNA form, the CDR3 reads TGCAGTGCTAGAGATTGGCAGATAATAAACAATCAGCCCCAGCATTTT. Encoded protein: CSARDWQIINNQPQHF.